The 8 T cell receptor beta chains reported below all come from one sample, sequenced in a study of T cells after yellow fever vaccination. TCRdb re-called the 5' RACE reads through MiXCR, storing one row per CDR3 protein. The repertoire holds some 300,000 distinct CDR3 sequences, with approximately 10% as singletons. Sequences were derived from CD4+ T cells sorted from PBMCs, sampled 5 days after the yellow fever booster vaccination. The receptors derive from a man aged 18 to 30 who received the YFV17D yellow fever vaccine.

The CDR3 sequence: CASSLDRGGEEQYF. The CDR3 bases are TGCGCCAGCAGCTTGGACAGGGGGGGAGAAGAGCAGTACTTC. This rearrangement joins TRBV5-1 to TRBJ2-7; D might be TRBD1 (8 bases). This CDR3 spans 14 amino acids. Germline lookup yields CDR1 SGHRS and CDR2 YFSETQ. Trimming left V 0 bases short and J 7 bases short, with 14 bases between.

The genes are TRBV12-3 or TRBV12-4 and TRBJ2-1; tentative D call: TRBD2 (5 bases). V lost 2 bases and J lost 15, with 14 bases in between. CDR3 length equals 12 residues. The CDR3 DNA sequence: TGTGCCAGCAGTTTATTCAACGTCGCGGGGTTCTTC. This codes for CASSLFNVAGFF.

This clonotype was found a few times. The chain links TRBV6-1 to TRBJ2-7; TRBD2 agrees at 13 bases. The CDR3 length is 14 residues. V shed 6 bases, J shed 5 bases, and the junction held 4 bases outside the gene matches. The germline CDR1 and CDR2 sequences are MNHNS and SASEGT. The CDR3 sequence: CASRGTSGDHEQYV. CDR3 DNA sequence: TGTGCCAGCAGAGGGACTAGCGGGGACCACGAGCAGTACGTC.

The rearrangement joins TRBV5-1 to TRBJ1-2; no clear D. CDR1 SGHRS and CDR2 YFSETQ come from the germline V gene. Trimming took 0 bases from V and 5 from J, leaving 8 bases between them. The CDR3 is made up of 13 amino acids. The CDR3 nucleotides are TGCGCCAGCAGCTTGGATACAGCTTATGGCTACACCTTC. As protein: CASSLDTAYGYTF.

This clonotype was counted at least ten times. J is TRBJ2-7 and V is TRBV4-3, with D possibly matching TRBD2 (5 bases). Trimming removed 0 bases from V and 3 bases from J, with 21 bases in between. This CDR3 spans 18 amino acids. Germline CDR1 and CDR2: LGHNA and YSLEER. This chain's CDR3 is CASSQDRPNSVFNYEQYF. In nucleotides, the CDR3 is TGCGCCAGCAGCCAAGATCGTCCAAATAGCGTCTTTAACTACGAGCAGTACTTC.

This clonotype has more than one count but fewer than ten. The chain carries TRBV4-2 and TRBJ2-1, with 9 positions matching TRBD2. Germline V gene data show CDR1 as LGHNA and CDR2 as YNFKEQ. This CDR3 has 15 residues. Trimming at V came to 3 bases and at J to 4 bases, leaving 4 bases not matched to a gene. CDR3 DNA sequence: TGTGCCAGCAGCCAGAGACTAGCGGAATACAATGAGCAGTTCTTC. Residues: CASSQRLAEYNEQFF.

In this sample, this clonotype turned up many times. CDR3 loop: CASSPGGGTDTQYF. CDR3 DNA: TGTGCCAGCAGCCCCGGGGGAGGCACAGATACGCAGTATTTT. The chain employs TRBV7-3 and TRBJ2-3; D may be TRBD2 (6 bases). The CDR3 has 14 residues. Trimming pared 5 bases from V and 1 base from J, leaving 10 bases between. Germline V gene lookup returns CDR1 SGHTA and CDR2 FQGTGA.

This clonotype was found a few times. This sequence joins TRBV10-3 and TRBJ2-7, with D possibly being TRBD1 (6 bases). This CDR3 has 13 residues. The germline gives CDR1 ENHRY, CDR2 SYGVKD. Trimming left V 4 bases short and J 4 bases short, with 11 bases between. The CDR3 DNA sequence: TGTGCCATCAGTGGCAGGGGAGTATACGAGCAGTACTTC. Its protein is CAISGRGVYEQYF.